The clone carrying this T cell receptor beta chain occurred many times. The antigen remains unidentified. Researchers made TCR beta libraries by using iRepertoire HTBI primers and running Arm-PCR on CDR3 regions. Using its own MiXCR run on the multiplex PCR reads, TCRdb lists one record per CDR3 protein. The table has about 540,000 distinct CDR3 sequences, approximately 13% seen once. This entry comes from a study of regulatory T cells in long-lasting Graves disease. Whole-study findings and limits: Gene preferences differed: TRBV28, TRBJ1-2, TRBJ2-5 in persistent cases. Study was limited to peripheral blood, excluding thyroid tissue.

V was trimmed by 1 base and J by 4 bases, leaving 16 bases between them. The CDR3 covers 16 residues. The V gene's germline CDR1 is LGHDT and CDR2 YNNKEL (reference sequence). Time point described: newly diagnosed GD, antithyroid drugs for less than 3 months. The authors made the TCR library using RNA they extracted from PBMCs. These data were also reused for a study on T cells in Graves' hyperthyroidism and ophthalmopathy. From that second work: The HTBI set primed first-round TCR CDR3 RT-PCR.

Here the sequenced sample was peripheral blood mononuclear cells (PBMCs), taken at new diagnosis, from a patient treated with antithyroid drugs. This receptor was obtained from a man aged 30-40 years with Graves disease. The chain is built from TRBV3-1 and TRBJ1-2, with D tentatively TRBD1 (5 bases). CDR3 in DNA: TGTGCCAGCAGCCAAGGAGGGACGATACTGCCCTATGGCTACACCTTC. As protein: CASSQGGTILPYGYTF.